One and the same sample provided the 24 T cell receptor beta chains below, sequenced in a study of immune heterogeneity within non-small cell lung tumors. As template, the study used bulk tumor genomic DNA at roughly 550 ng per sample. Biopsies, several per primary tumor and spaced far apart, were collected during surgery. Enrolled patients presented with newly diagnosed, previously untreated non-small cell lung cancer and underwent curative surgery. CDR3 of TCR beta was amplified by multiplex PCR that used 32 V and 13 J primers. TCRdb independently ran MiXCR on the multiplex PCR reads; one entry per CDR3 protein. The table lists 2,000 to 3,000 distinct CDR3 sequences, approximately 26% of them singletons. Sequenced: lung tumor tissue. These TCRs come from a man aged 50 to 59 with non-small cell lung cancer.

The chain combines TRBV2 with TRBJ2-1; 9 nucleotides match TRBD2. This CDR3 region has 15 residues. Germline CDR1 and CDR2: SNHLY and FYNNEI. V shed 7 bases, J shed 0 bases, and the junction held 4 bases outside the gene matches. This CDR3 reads CASNRLADSYNEQFF. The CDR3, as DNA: TGTGCCAGCAATCGACTAGCGGACTCCTACAATGAGCAGTTCTTC.

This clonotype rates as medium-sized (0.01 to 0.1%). In nucleotides, the CDR3 is TGTGCCAGCAGCCAAGAGGGACAGGGCGGGAGCGAGCAGTACTTC. Translation gives CASSQEGQGGSEQYF. V is TRBV4-2 and J is TRBJ2-7, with 9 nucleotides matching TRBD1. J lost 6 bases, V lost 0 bases, and 6 bases had no gene match. The germline gives CDR1 LGHNA, CDR2 YNFKEQ. The CDR3 is 15 amino acids.

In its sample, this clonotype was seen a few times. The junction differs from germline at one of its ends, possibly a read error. The CDR3 nucleotides are TGTGCCGGCAGCTTCGCAGGATTGGTCTACGAGCAGTACTTC. Translated: CAGSFAGLVYEQYF. The J gene is TRBJ2-7, the V gene TRBV7-9; D is ambiguous. CDR1 and CDR2 (germline): SEHNR, FQNEAQ (reference sequence). The CDR3 is made up of 14 amino acids.

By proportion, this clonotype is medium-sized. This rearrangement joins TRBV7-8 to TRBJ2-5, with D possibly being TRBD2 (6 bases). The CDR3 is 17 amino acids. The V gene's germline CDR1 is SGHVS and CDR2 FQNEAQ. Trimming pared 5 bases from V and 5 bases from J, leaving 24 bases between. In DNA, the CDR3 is TGTGCCAGCAGCCTTTATATCCGGGGGAATCCTGGGGAGACCCAGTACTTC. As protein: CASSLYIRGNPGETQYF.

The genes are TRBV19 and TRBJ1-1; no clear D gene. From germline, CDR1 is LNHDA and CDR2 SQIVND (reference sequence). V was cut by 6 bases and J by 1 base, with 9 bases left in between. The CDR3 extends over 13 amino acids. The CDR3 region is CASSLTANTEAFF. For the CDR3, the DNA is TGTGCCAGTAGCTTGACTGCGAACACTGAAGCTTTCTTT.

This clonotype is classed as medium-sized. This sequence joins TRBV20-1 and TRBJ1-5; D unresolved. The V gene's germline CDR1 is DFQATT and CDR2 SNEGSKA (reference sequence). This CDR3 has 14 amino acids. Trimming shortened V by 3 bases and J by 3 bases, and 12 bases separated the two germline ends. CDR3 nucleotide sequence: TGCAGTGCTAGGCTCAGAGGGTCCAATCAGCCCCAGCATTTT. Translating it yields CSARLRGSNQPQHF.

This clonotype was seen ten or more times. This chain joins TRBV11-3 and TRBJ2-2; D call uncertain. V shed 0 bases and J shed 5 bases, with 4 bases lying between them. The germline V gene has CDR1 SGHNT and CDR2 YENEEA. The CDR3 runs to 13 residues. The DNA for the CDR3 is TGTGCCAGCAGCTTAGATTATACCGGGGAGCTGTTTTTT. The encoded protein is CASSLDYTGELFF.

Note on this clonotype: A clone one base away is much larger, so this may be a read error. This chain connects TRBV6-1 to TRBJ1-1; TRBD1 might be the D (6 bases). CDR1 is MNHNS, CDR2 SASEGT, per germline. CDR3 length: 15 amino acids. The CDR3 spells CASSKQGGGNTEGFF. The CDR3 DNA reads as TGTGCCAGCAGTAAACAGGGAGGTGGGAACACTGAAGGTTTCTTT.

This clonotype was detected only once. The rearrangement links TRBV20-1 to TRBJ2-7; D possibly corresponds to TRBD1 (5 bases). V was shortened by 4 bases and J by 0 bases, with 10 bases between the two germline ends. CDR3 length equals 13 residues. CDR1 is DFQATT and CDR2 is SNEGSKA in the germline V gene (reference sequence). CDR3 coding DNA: TGCAGTGCTACAGGGTCTAGCTCCTACGAGCAGTACTTC. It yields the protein CSATGSSSYEQYF.

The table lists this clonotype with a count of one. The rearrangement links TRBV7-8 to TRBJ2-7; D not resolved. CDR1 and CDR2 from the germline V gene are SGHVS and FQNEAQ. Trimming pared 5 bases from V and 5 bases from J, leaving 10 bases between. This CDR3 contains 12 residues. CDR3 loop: CASSTYSNEQYF. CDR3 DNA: TGTGCCAGCAGCACATACTCTAACGAGCAGTACTTC.

CDR3: CSASVFGGGLDYGYTF. The DNA for the CDR3 is TGCAGTGCTAGTGTGTTTGGAGGGGGCTTGGACTATGGCTACACCTTC. The chain couples TRBV20-1 to TRBJ1-2; 7 nucleotides align to TRBD1. The germline gives CDR1 DFQATT, CDR2 SNEGSKA (reference sequence). This CDR3 has 16 residues. Trimming cost V 3 bases and J 3 bases; bases outside gene matches: 13.

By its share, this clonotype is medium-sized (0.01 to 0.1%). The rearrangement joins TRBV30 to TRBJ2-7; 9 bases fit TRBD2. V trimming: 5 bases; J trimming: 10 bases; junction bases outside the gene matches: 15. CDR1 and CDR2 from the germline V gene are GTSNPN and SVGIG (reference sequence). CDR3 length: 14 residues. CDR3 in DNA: TGTGCCTGGTCCGGCGGGGGGGCCGGGACTGTTCAGTACTTC. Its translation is CAWSGGGAGTVQYF.

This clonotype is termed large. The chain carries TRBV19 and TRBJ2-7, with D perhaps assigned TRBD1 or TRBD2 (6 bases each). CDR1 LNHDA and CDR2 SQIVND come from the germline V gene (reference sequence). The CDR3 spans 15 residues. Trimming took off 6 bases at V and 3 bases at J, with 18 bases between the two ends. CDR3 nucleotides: TGTGCCAGTAGCGGGGGCGGGAAGGTGAACTACGAGCAGTACTTC. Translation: CASSGGGKVNYEQYF.

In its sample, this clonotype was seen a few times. CDR3 sequence (DNA): TGTGCCAGCAGCCTGGAGGGGGTGCTCCAGGGCACTGAAGCTTTCTTT. As protein: CASSLEGVLQGTEAFF. The chain links TRBV2 to TRBJ1-1, with a possible D match to TRBD1 (6 bases). The V end lost 6 bases, the J end lost 4 bases, and 21 bases lay between the germline ends. From germline, CDR1 is SNHLY and CDR2 FYNNEI. The CDR3 totals 16 residues. Variable domain in full (rest from reference TRBV2 and TRBJ1-1): EPEVTQTPSHQVTQMGQEVILRCVPISNHLYFYWYRQILGQKVEFLVSFYNNEISEKSEIFDDQFSVERPDGSNFTLKIRSTKLEDSAMYFCASSLEGVLQGTEAFFGQGTRLTVV.

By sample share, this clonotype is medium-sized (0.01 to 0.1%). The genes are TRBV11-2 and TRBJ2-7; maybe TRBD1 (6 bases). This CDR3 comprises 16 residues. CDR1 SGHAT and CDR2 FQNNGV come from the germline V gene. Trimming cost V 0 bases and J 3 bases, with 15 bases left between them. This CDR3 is CASSLDGTGLGYEQYF. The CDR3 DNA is TGTGCCAGCAGCTTAGATGGTACAGGGTTGGGCTACGAGCAGTACTTC.

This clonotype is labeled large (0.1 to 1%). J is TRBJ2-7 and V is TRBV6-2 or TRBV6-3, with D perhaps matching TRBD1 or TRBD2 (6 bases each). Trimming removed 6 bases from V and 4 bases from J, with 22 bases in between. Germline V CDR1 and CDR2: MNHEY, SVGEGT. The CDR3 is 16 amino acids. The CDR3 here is CASRTGTQGGNYEQYF. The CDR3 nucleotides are TGTGCCAGCAGAACCGGGACTCAAGGGGGAAATTACGAGCAGTACTTC.

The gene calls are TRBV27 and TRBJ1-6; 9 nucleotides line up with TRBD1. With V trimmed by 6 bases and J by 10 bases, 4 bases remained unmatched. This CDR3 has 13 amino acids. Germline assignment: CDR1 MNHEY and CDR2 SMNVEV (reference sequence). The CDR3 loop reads CASRDRGKSPLHF. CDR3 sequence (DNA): TGTGCCAGCAGGGACAGGGGAAAGTCACCCCTCCACTTT.

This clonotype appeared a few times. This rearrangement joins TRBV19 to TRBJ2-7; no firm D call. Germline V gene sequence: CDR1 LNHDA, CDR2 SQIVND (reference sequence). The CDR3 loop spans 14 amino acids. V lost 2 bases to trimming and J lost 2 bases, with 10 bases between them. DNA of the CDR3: TGTGCCAGTAGTATATTTGGCGGTACCTACGAGCAGTACTTC. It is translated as CASSIFGGTYEQYF. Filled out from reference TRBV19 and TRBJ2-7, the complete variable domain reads DGGITQSPKYLFRKEGQNVTLSCEQNLNHDAMYWYRQDPGQGLRLIYYSQIVNDFQKGDIAEGYSVSREKKESFPLTVTSAQKNPTAFYLCASSIFGGTYEQYFGPGTRLTVT.

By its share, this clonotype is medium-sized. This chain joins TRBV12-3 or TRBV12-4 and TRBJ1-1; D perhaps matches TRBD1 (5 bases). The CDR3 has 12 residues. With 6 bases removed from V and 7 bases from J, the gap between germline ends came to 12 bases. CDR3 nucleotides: TGTGCCAGCAGACCCACCGACAGTGAAGCTTTCTTT. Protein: CASRPTDSEAFF.

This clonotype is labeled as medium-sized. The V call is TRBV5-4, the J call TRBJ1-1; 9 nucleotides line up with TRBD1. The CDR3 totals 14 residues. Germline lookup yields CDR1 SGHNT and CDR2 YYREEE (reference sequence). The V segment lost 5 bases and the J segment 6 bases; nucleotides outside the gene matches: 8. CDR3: CASSSPDRGAEAFF. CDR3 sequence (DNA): TGTGCCAGCAGTTCCCCGGACAGGGGTGCTGAAGCTTTCTTT.

The CDR3 region has the DNA TGTGCCAGCAGTGAAGGGTACACGATGGGCGGCAATCAGCCCCAGCATTTT. Amino acid sequence: CASSEGYTMGGNQPQHF. The chain carries TRBV2 and TRBJ1-5; D is ambiguous. Trimming cost V 1 base and J 2 bases, with 15 bases left between them. The germline V gene has CDR1 SNHLY and CDR2 FYNNEI. The CDR3 runs to 17 residues.

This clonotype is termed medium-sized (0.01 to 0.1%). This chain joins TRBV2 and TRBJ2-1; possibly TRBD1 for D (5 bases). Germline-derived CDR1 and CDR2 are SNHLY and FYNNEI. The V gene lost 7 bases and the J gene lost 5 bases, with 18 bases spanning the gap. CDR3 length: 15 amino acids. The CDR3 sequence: CASNRGRGWDNEQFF. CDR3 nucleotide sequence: TGTGCCAGCAACCGAGGAAGGGGATGGGACAATGAGCAGTTCTTC.

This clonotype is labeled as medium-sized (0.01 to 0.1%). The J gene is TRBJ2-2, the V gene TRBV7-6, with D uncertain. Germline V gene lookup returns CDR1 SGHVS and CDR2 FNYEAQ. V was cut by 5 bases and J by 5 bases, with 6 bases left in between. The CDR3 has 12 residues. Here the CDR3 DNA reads TGTGCCAGCAGCCGCCTGACCGGGGAGCTGTTTTTT. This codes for CASSRLTGELFF.

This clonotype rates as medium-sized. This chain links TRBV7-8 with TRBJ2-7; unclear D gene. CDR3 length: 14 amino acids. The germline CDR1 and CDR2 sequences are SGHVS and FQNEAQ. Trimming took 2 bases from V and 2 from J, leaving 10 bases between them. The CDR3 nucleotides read TGTGCCAGCAGCTTAAGGATGACAACCTACGAGCAGTACTTC. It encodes CASSLRMTTYEQYF.